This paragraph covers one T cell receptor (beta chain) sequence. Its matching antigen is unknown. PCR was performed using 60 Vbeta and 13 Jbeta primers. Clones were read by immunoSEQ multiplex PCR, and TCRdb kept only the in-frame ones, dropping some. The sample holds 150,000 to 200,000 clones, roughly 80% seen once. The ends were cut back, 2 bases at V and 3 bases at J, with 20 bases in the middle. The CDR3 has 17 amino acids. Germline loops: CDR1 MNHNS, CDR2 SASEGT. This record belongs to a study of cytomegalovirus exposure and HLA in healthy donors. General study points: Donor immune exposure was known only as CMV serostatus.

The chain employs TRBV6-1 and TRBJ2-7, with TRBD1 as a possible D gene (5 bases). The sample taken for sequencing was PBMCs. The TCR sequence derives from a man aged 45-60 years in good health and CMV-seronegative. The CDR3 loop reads CASSETEVAGPYYEQYF. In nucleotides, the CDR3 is TGTGCCAGCAGTGAAACTGAGGTGGCAGGGCCGTACTACGAGCAGTACTTC.